Each of the 20 T cell receptor beta chains below was sequenced from the same sample in a study of graft-versus-host responses after intestinal transplantation. The assay was immunoSEQ multiplex PCR, and TCRdb's table has in-frame clones only and misses some. The sample records some 97,000 clones, roughly 87% being singletons. These TCRs are of unknown antigen specificity. Sample: unstimulated CD4+ T cells sorted from spleen or lymph node cells, taken before transplant. Source of these receptors: a human donor who was the organ donor for an intestinal transplant.

Written as DNA, the CDR3 is TGTGCCAGCAGCTTTATTTCGGACAGCATAAATCAGCCCCAGCATTTT. Amino acids: CASSFISDSINQPQHF. This chain links TRBV9 with TRBJ1-5; possible D gene TRBD1, 6 bases. V gave up 4 bases and J gave up 4 bases, with 18 bases separating them. Germline V gives CDR1 SGDLS, CDR2 YYNGEE. The CDR3 sequence is 16 residues long.

The chain couples TRBV30 to TRBJ1-2, with 12 bases lining up with TRBD1. Germline V gene lookup returns CDR1 GTSNPN and CDR2 SVGIG (reference sequence). This CDR3 spans 16 amino acids. The V segment lost 1 base and the J segment 4 bases; nucleotides outside the gene matches: 7. CDR3 bases: TGTGCCTGGAGTGACGGGACAGGGGGCAGCGGCTATGGCTACACCTTC. Protein: CAWSDGTGGSGYGYTF.

This chain links TRBV6-5 with TRBJ2-1, with 10 bases aligning to TRBD1. The CDR3 contains 15 residues. Per the germline V gene, CDR1 is MNHEY and CDR2 is SVGAGI. Trimming removed 6 bases from V and 4 bases from J; junction bases left unmatched: 6. CDR3 nucleotide sequence: TGTGCCAGCAGAGCAGGGGGACAGGGGTACAATGAGCAGTTCTTC. Protein product: CASRAGGQGYNEQFF.

Regarding this clone: This sample includes further DNA sequences coding for the same CDR3. J is TRBJ2-5 and V is TRBV7-2; 16 bases are a match to TRBD2. The CDR3 is made up of 17 amino acids. The ends lost 0 bases at V and 2 bases at J; junction bases unmatched: 0. In germline, CDR1 is SGHTA, CDR2 FQGNSA. CDR3 amino acids: CASSLAGLAGGQETQYF. In DNA form, the CDR3 reads TGTGCCAGCAGCTTAGCGGGACTAGCGGGGGGGCAAGAGACCCAGTACTTC. Full variable domain (missing parts from reference TRBV7-2 and TRBJ2-5): GAGVSQSPSNKVTEKGKDVELRCDPISGHTALYWYRQSLGQGLEFLIYFQGNSAPDKSGLPSDRFSAERTGGSVSTLTIQRTQQEDSAVYLCASSLAGLAGGQETQYFGPGTRLLVL.

The gene calls are TRBV7-3 and TRBJ2-3; 8 bases align to TRBD1. The V gene end was trimmed by 3 bases and the J gene end by 1 base; junction bases not matched to a gene: 0. This CDR3 is 14 amino acids long. CDR1 is SGHTA and CDR2 is FQGTGA in the germline V gene. The CDR3 sequence is CASSLGQGTDTQYF. CDR3 coding DNA: TGTGCCAGCAGCTTGGGACAGGGCACAGATACGCAGTATTTT.

V is TRBV19 and J is TRBJ2-5; no clear D. V lost 1 base and J 1 base, leaving 4 bases between the germline ends. The length of the CDR3 is 13 residues. Germline V gives CDR1 LNHDA, CDR2 SQIVND (reference sequence). CDR3 amino acids: CASSIGTQETQYF. CDR3 DNA: TGTGCCAGTAGTATAGGGACCCAAGAGACCCAGTACTTC.

This chain uses TRBV5-1 with TRBJ2-1, with 7 bases fitting TRBD2. Germline loops: CDR1 SGHRS, CDR2 YFSETQ. V lost 6 bases, J lost 2 bases, and 11 bases stayed unmatched. The CDR3 is made up of 16 amino acids. The CDR3 is CASTLQGGGPYNEQFF. The CDR3 DNA reads TGCGCCAGCACCCTACAAGGCGGGGGACCCTACAATGAGCAGTTCTTC.

This sequence joins TRBV28 and TRBJ2-3; 8 bases map to TRBD2. The CDR3 has 14 residues. V was clipped by 9 bases and J by 0 bases; unmatched bases: 5. Germline CDR1 reads MDHEN; CDR2 reads SYDVKM. CDR3 nucleotides: TGTGCCAGTGTAGTAGCGGGAAGCACAGATACGCAGTATTTT. Translated, it gives CASVVAGSTDTQYF.

The chain is built from TRBV15 and TRBJ1-5, with no clear D. The CDR3 spans 12 residues. The germline V and J ends were trimmed by 0 bases and 3 bases, with 0 bases remaining between them. Germline CDR1 reads LNHNV; CDR2 reads YYDKDF (reference sequence). CDR3 protein: CATSRDNQPQHF. CDR3 bases: TGTGCCACCAGCAGAGACAATCAGCCCCAGCATTTT.

The chain has TRBV28 and TRBJ1-1, with no clear D. The V and J ends lost 3 bases and 3 bases respectively, with 20 bases between them. Germline CDR1 reads MDHEN; CDR2 reads SYDVKM. This CDR3 is built from 17 residues. The CDR3: CASSFLGGVGSDTEAFF. The CDR3 DNA sequence: TGTGCCAGCAGTTTCTTGGGCGGGGTGGGAAGTGACACTGAAGCTTTCTTT.

The V call is TRBV5-8, the J call TRBJ2-6, with D hard to call. The length of the CDR3 is 13 residues. Germline CDR1 and CDR2: SGHTS and YDEGEE. Between the trimmed V and J ends, which lost 0 bases and 4 bases, there was a span of 2 bases. Here the CDR3 reads CASSLVGANVLTF. The DNA of the CDR3 is TGTGCCAGCAGCTTGGTGGGGGCCAACGTCCTGACTTTC.

This clone turned up a few times. V is TRBV4-1 and J is TRBJ2-7; D not certain. Germline CDR1 reads MGHRA; CDR2 reads YSYEKL. Trimming took 0 bases from V and 3 from J, leaving 12 bases between them. The CDR3 has 15 residues. CDR3 bases: TGCGCCAGCAGCCAAGATCGGGTGAACAGCTACGAGCAGTACTTC. This gives the protein CASSQDRVNSYEQYF.

This clone was picked up one time. The chain links TRBV7-9 to TRBJ1-3, with 9 nucleotides matching TRBD1. The CDR3 runs to 13 residues. V shed 6 bases and J 9 bases; nucleotides not matched to a gene: 6. Looked up from germline, CDR1 is SEHNR and CDR2 is FQNEAQ (reference sequence). CDR3 sequence reads: CASRPGQGFTIYF. The CDR3 DNA reads as TGTGCCAGCAGACCAGGACAGGGGTTCACCATATATTTT.

The chain combines TRBV10-3 with TRBJ2-7; 7 nucleotides match TRBD1. Germline CDR1 ENHRY, CDR2 SYGVKD. The V gene end was trimmed by 6 bases and the J gene end by 3 bases; junction bases not matched to a gene: 8. The CDR3 totals 14 residues. The CDR3, as DNA: TGTGCCATCAGCCAAAAGACAGGGAACTACGAGCAGTACTTC. It specifies CAISQKTGNYEQYF.

A word on this clone: A junction boundary mismatches the germline segment, possibly from a read error. This chain links TRBV15 with TRBJ2-7, with D perhaps assigned TRBD1 or TRBD2 (6 bases each). Germline CDR1 is LNHNV and CDR2 is YYDKDF (reference sequence). CDR3 length: 15 residues. The CDR3 here is CATSSEQGGGYERYF. Written as DNA, the CDR3 is TGTGCCACCAGCAGCGAACAGGGAGGAGGCTACGAGCGGTACTTC.

The rearrangement links TRBV30 to TRBJ2-1; possibly TRBD2 for D (7 bases). V was cut by 7 bases and J by 5 bases, with 18 bases left in between. Per the germline V gene, CDR1 is GTSNPN and CDR2 is SVGIG (reference sequence). The length of the CDR3 is 14 residues. CDR3 sequence: CASDGGAANNEQFF. The CDR3 coding sequence is TGTGCCTCTGATGGGGGGGCCGCGAACAATGAGCAGTTCTTC.

Here the CDR3 DNA reads TGTGCCAGTAGTGCCACAGGGGCCAATCAGCCCCAGCATTTT. Translating gives CASSATGANQPQHF. The V and J genes are TRBV19 and TRBJ1-5, with 7 positions matching TRBD1. J lost 3 bases, V lost 5 bases, and 4 bases had no gene match. CDR1 is LNHDA and CDR2 is SQIVND in the germline V gene (reference sequence). The CDR3 runs 14 residues.

V and J are TRBV7-3 and TRBJ2-7; possibly TRBD1 for D (5 bases). Germline assignment: CDR1 SGHTA and CDR2 FQGTGA. The CDR3 spans 13 residues. V gave up 4 bases and J gave up 5 bases, with 12 bases separating them. The CDR3 is CASSYAGNHEQYF. The CDR3 bases are TGTGCCAGCAGCTATGCAGGGAATCACGAGCAGTACTTC.

V and J are TRBV4-2 and TRBJ2-7; D may match TRBD1 or TRBD2 (6 bases each). Germline V gene lookup returns CDR1 LGHNA and CDR2 YNFKEQ. The V gene lost 0 bases and the J gene lost 0 bases, with 15 bases spanning the gap. CDR3 length: 17 residues. The CDR3, as DNA: TGTGCCAGCAGCCAAGATTCGGGGGCACTCAACTCCTACGAGCAGTACTTC. As protein: CASSQDSGALNSYEQYF.

This clone was recorded once. Different DNA sequences within this sample yield the same CDR3. This rearrangement joins TRBV5-1 to TRBJ2-5; 11 bases agree with TRBD2. The CDR3 extends over 14 amino acids. The germline V gene has CDR1 SGHRS and CDR2 YFSETQ. With V trimmed by 0 bases and J by 5 bases, 0 bases remained unmatched. CDR3 bases: TGCGCCAGCAGCTTGGGACTAGCGGGGGAGACCCAGTACTTC. Its protein is CASSLGLAGETQYF.